The 26 T cell receptor beta chains presented below share a single source sample, sequenced in a study of regulatory dendritic cells for organ transplantation. Clones were read by immunoSEQ multiplex PCR, and TCRdb kept only the in-frame ones, dropping some. Here the sample spans about 20,000 clones, approximately 85% being singletons. Their target antigens are unknown. Sorted subsets were CFSE-labeled and cultured approximately 5 days with allogeneic dendritic cells. The sequenced sample consisted of naive CD4+ T cells from blood cultured with regulatory dendritic cells. Stated subset: CD45RA+ naive T cells. The receptors shown here come from a human donor in good health.

This rearrangement joins TRBV5-1 to TRBJ2-2; no clear D. This CDR3 is built from 16 residues. Trimming shortened V by 6 bases and J by 3 bases, and 18 bases separated the two germline ends. Per germline, CDR1 SGHRS and CDR2 YFSETQ. In nucleotides, the CDR3 is TGCGCCAGCACCCGGGTGGTCAGTTCGGACACCGGGGAGCTGTTTTTT. This translates into CASTRVVSSDTGELFF.

The chain is built from TRBV18 and TRBJ2-1; possible D gene TRBD1, 5 bases. The ends were cut back, 1 base at V and 9 bases at J, with 16 bases in the middle. The CDR3 is made up of 15 amino acids. CDR1 is KGHSH and CDR2 is LQKENI in the germline V gene. CDR3 DNA sequence: TGTGCCAGCTCACCACTTCAGGGAAGAAGTGGTGAGCAGTTCTTC. Protein product: CASSPLQGRSGEQFF.

This chain uses TRBV19 with TRBJ2-5; D might be TRBD1 or TRBD2, each matching 5 bases. Germline V gene lookup returns CDR1 LNHDA and CDR2 SQIVND (reference sequence). The germline V and J ends were trimmed by 5 bases and 3 bases, with 16 bases remaining between them. This CDR3 spans 15 amino acids. The CDR3 here is CASSGGVGWEETQYF. In DNA form, the CDR3 reads TGTGCCAGTAGTGGGGGTGTCGGATGGGAAGAGACCCAGTACTTC. Full variable domain (rest looked up from reference TRBV19 and TRBJ2-5): DGGITQSPKYLFRKEGQNVTLSCEQNLNHDAMYWYRQDPGQGLRLIYYSQIVNDFQKGDIAEGYSVSREKKESFPLTVTSAQKNPTAFYLCASSGGVGWEETQYFGPGTRLLVL.

Written as DNA, the CDR3 is TGCGCCAGCAGCTTGATCGGTGCGCCAGGCAATGAGCAGTTCTTC. Residues: CASSLIGAPGNEQFF. The chain has TRBV5-1 and TRBJ2-1; D not resolved. Deletions cut 1 base from V and 6 bases from J, with 14 bases between. In germline, CDR1 is SGHRS, CDR2 YFSETQ. The CDR3 runs 15 residues. Supplemented by reference TRBV5-1 and TRBJ2-1, the full variable domain reads KAGVTQTPRYLIKTRGQQVTLSCSPISGHRSVSWYQQTPGQGLQFLFEYFSETQRNKGNFPGRFSGRQFSNSRSEMNVSTLELGDSALYLCASSLIGAPGNEQFFGPGTRLTVL.

CDR3 amino acids: CASSQPRLLWNEQFF. In DNA form, the CDR3 reads TGTGCCAGCAGCCAACCGAGACTCCTTTGGAATGAGCAGTTCTTC. The J gene is TRBJ2-1, the V gene TRBV14; D call uncertain. CDR1 SGHDN and CDR2 FVKESK come from the germline V gene. This CDR3 contains 15 residues. Trimming left V 2 bases short and J 7 bases short, with 15 bases between.

The chain links TRBV19 to TRBJ1-4, with D unclear. Trimming shortened V by 3 bases and J by 4 bases, and 15 bases separated the two germline ends. The CDR3 spans 16 residues. The germline V gene has CDR1 LNHDA and CDR2 SQIVND (reference sequence). The DNA of the CDR3 is TGTGCCAGTAGTATTCGCTACTCGGGGAGTAATGAAAAACTGTTTTTT. Translated: CASSIRYSGSNEKLFF.

The chain carries TRBV27 and TRBJ1-1; the match to TRBD1 covers 7 bases. This CDR3 spans 14 amino acids. CDR1 is MNHEY and CDR2 is SMNVEV in the germline V gene (reference sequence). V was clipped by 2 bases and J by 1 base; unmatched bases: 1. In nucleotides, the CDR3 is TGTGCCAGCAGTTTAGACAGGGCGAACACTGAAGCTTTCTTT. Its protein is CASSLDRANTEAFF.

The chain is built from TRBV11-2 and TRBJ2-4; 7 nucleotides line up with TRBD2. This CDR3 region has 17 residues. Germline CDR1 is SGHAT and CDR2 is FQNNGV. After removal of 6 bases from V and 0 bases from J, the junction contained 11 bases not matched to a gene. The CDR3 is CASSHAWEGRAKNIQYF. CDR3 nucleotides: TGTGCCAGCAGTCACGCGTGGGAGGGCCGAGCCAAAAACATTCAGTACTTC.

This clone was picked up a small number of times. The J gene is TRBJ1-5, the V gene TRBV2; D gene uncertain. Germline values: CDR1 SNHLY, CDR2 FYNNEI. V lost 5 bases, J lost 1 base, and 6 bases lay in between. The CDR3 is 13 residues long. CDR3 bases: TGTGCCAGCAGTCAGGAAAGCAATCAGCCCCAGCATTTT. Protein: CASSQESNQPQHF.

The chain is built from TRBV5-1 and TRBJ1-5; D uncertain. This CDR3 has 16 amino acids. Trimming shortened V by 4 bases and J by 0 bases, and 14 bases separated the two germline ends. Germline V CDR1 and CDR2: SGHRS, YFSETQ. CDR3 in amino acids: CASSPDGRYSNQPQHF. The CDR3 nucleotides read TGCGCCAGCAGCCCGGACGGCCGTTATAGCAATCAGCCCCAGCATTTT.

J is TRBJ1-2 and V is TRBV18, with D uncertain. CDR1 and CDR2 from the germline V gene are KGHSH and LQKENI. Trimming pared 1 base from V and 3 bases from J, leaving 12 bases between. This CDR3 has 15 amino acids. CDR3 sequence reads: CASSPRAELYYGYTF. As DNA, the CDR3 is TGTGCCAGCTCACCACGGGCCGAGCTCTACTATGGCTACACCTTC.

The J gene is TRBJ2-6, the V gene TRBV7-2; D unresolved. This CDR3 has 14 residues. V lost 6 bases, J lost 0 bases, and 6 bases lay in between. Germline V gene sequence: CDR1 SGHTA, CDR2 FQGNSA. CDR3 DNA sequence: TGTGCCAGCAGGACGGCCTCTGGGGCCAACGTCCTGACTTTC. Translation: CASRTASGANVLTF. Using reference TRBV7-2 and TRBJ2-6 for the parts outside the CDR3, the full variable domain is GAGVSQSPSNKVTEKGKDVELRCDPISGHTALYWYRQSLGQGLEFLIYFQGNSAPDKSGLPSDRFSAERTGGSVSTLTIQRTQQEDSAVYLCASRTASGANVLTFGAGSRLTVL.

The J gene is TRBJ1-1, the V gene TRBV6-5; no definite D call. The germline CDR1 and CDR2 sequences are MNHEY and SVGAGI. The CDR3 is 13 residues long. V was pared by 5 bases and J by 1 base, with 8 bases between. As DNA, the CDR3 is TGTGCCAGCAGTCGCTACAAGAACACTGAAGCTTTCTTT. This gives the protein CASSRYKNTEAFF.

The V call is TRBV18, the J call TRBJ2-1, with D tentatively TRBD1 or TRBD2 (6 bases each). The CDR3 consists of 15 residues. Per germline, CDR1 KGHSH and CDR2 LQKENI. V lost 6 bases, J lost 0 bases, and 12 bases lay in between. The CDR3 DNA reads as TGTGCCAGCTCGGGGGCGGGACCCTCCTACAATGAGCAGTTCTTC. Encoded protein: CASSGAGPSYNEQFF.

This sequence joins TRBV14 and TRBJ2-7; 9 bases align to TRBD1. CDR1 and CDR2 from the germline V gene are SGHDN and FVKESK. The CDR3 totals 15 residues. V was clipped by 1 base and J by 1 base; unmatched bases: 2. Here the CDR3 reads CASSQGTGVSYEQYF. The DNA of the CDR3 is TGTGCCAGCAGCCAAGGGACAGGGGTATCCTACGAGCAGTACTTC.

In nucleotides, the CDR3 is TGTGCCAGCAGCCTAGCCGGGATCCGGGGAGGAGGCTACACCTTC. Its translation: CASSLAGIRGGGYTF. This sequence joins TRBV28 and TRBJ1-2; D call uncertain. The germline V gene encodes CDR1 MDHEN and CDR2 SYDVKM. The CDR3 consists of 15 residues. V lost 6 bases and J 8 bases, leaving 22 bases between the germline ends.

The rearrangement links TRBV28 to TRBJ1-2, with TRBD1 as a possible D gene (6 bases). The CDR3 has 15 residues. The V end was cut by 5 bases, the J end by 5 bases, with 18 bases between. Germline V gene lookup returns CDR1 MDHEN and CDR2 SYDVKM. The CDR3 protein is CASSPTATGRYGYTF. CDR3 bases: TGTGCCAGCAGTCCTACCGCGACAGGCAGATATGGCTACACCTTC.

Points on this clone: Mismatch with germline at one junction end may stem from a read error. The V gene is TRBV7-7, the J gene TRBJ2-3, with TRBD2 matching over 11 bases. The CDR3 sequence is 15 residues long. CDR1 SSHAT and CDR2 FNYEAQ come from the germline V gene (reference sequence). CDR3: CASSPSGGRTDTQYF. CDR3 sequence (DNA): TGTGCTAGCAGTCCTAGCGGGGGGCGCACAGATACGCAGTATTTT.

This clone was seen a handful of times. The DNA for the CDR3 is TGTGCCAGCAGCTTAGATCTGAAATACGAGCAGTACTTC. Amino acid sequence: CASSLDLKYEQYF. V and J are TRBV7-2 and TRBJ2-7; D uncertain. The V end was cut by 1 base, the J end by 4 bases, with 8 bases between. Germline CDR1 SGHTA, CDR2 FQGNSA. The CDR3 totals 13 residues.

This clone has a handful of counts. The genes are TRBV5-1 and TRBJ2-5; 7 nucleotides line up with TRBD1. The CDR3 length is 16 residues. After removal of 1 base from V and 2 bases from J, the junction contained 8 bases not matched to a gene. CDR1 is SGHRS and CDR2 is YFSETQ in the germline V gene. CDR3 sequence (DNA): TGCGCCAGCAGCTTGCAGGGGGACGGACGACAAGAGACCCAGTACTTC. Its translation is CASSLQGDGRQETQYF.

This clone has only one observation. The chain employs TRBV30 and TRBJ2-7, with D perhaps TRBD1 (5 bases). The CDR3 is made up of 15 amino acids. Per the germline V gene, CDR1 is GTSNPN and CDR2 is SVGIG (reference sequence). The V gene lost 4 bases and the J gene lost 5 bases, with 21 bases spanning the gap. CDR3 protein: CAWTLSFQGMHEQYF. In DNA, the CDR3 is TGTGCCTGGACTCTTTCTTTCCAGGGAATGCACGAGCAGTACTTC.

The J gene is TRBJ2-3, the V gene TRBV7-9; D not resolved. The germline V and J ends were trimmed by 3 bases and 2 bases, with 15 bases remaining between them. The V gene's germline CDR1 is SEHNR and CDR2 FQNEAQ (reference sequence). CDR3 length: 16 residues. The CDR3 bases are TGTGCCAGCAGCTTCGGATCGACATTGCCCACAGATACGCAGTATTTT. This gives the protein CASSFGSTLPTDTQYF.

V gene TRBV29-1 combines with J gene TRBJ2-3; D is ambiguous. Between the trimmed V and J ends, which lost 4 bases and 0 bases, there was a span of 11 bases. Germline CDR1 and CDR2: SQVTM and ANQGSEA. CDR3 length: 14 amino acids. The CDR3 DNA reads TGCAGCGTTGGGGCGTCTACTAGCACAGATACGCAGTATTTT. It specifies CSVGASTSTDTQYF.

The chain is built from TRBV6-6 and TRBJ1-4; the D gene is possibly TRBD1 (6 bases). Trimming took 5 bases from V and 8 from J, leaving 15 bases between them. Germline V gives CDR1 MNHNY, CDR2 SVGAGI (reference sequence). This CDR3 has 14 amino acids. This CDR3 is CASSRNRVSEKLFF. Written as DNA, the CDR3 is TGTGCCAGCAGTCGAAACAGGGTTTCCGAAAAACTGTTTTTT.

The chain links TRBV30 to TRBJ2-5; 8 nucleotides align to TRBD2. The CDR3 loop spans 16 amino acids. Losses at the gene ends were 2 bases for V and 5 bases for J; bases not matched to a gene: 13. Germline V CDR1 and CDR2: GTSNPN, SVGIG (reference sequence). Written as DNA, the CDR3 is TGTGCCTGGAGTTCCCTCACGAGCGGGGGAACGGAGACCCAGTACTTC. Its protein is CAWSSLTSGGTETQYF.

As for this clone: The same CDR3 can be traced to other DNA sequences in this sample. The rearrangement links TRBV7-9 to TRBJ1-2; D unclear. V was clipped by 3 bases and J by 0 bases, with 5 bases between them. CDR1 and CDR2 from the germline V gene are SEHNR and FQNEAQ (reference sequence). The CDR3 is made up of 13 amino acids. CDR3 bases: TGTGCCAGCAGCTTCGGGGCTAACTATGGCTACACCTTC. Translating gives CASSFGANYGYTF.